This TCR beta chain was sequenced in a study of T cell responses to AZD1222 COVID-19 vaccine. Study-level information: Second doses at about 4 or about 12 weeks were pooled.

Libraries were prepared by immunoSEQ multiplex PCR; TCRdb keeps only in-frame clonotypes and omits some of them. The sample holds 100,000 or so clones, just under 90% seen once. The CDR3 length is 17 residues. V trimming: 5 bases; J trimming: 0 bases; junction bases outside the gene matches: 7. The germline gives CDR1 SGHRS, CDR2 YFSETQ. Findings of the study overall: Of the AZD1222 recipients, only five to seven were seropositive at baseline. CD4 TCRs associated with vaccination spanned spike, dominating at 160-218 and 743-854. Donors were largely white British and mainly female; clonal diversity was possibly underestimated.

As concerns this clone: Its target is unknown.

The chain carries TRBV5-1 and TRBJ2-3; 12 bases agree with TRBD2. The clonotype originates from an adult in good health. The specimen comprised peripheral blood, sampled on day 0 of AZD1222 vaccination. CDR3 amino acids: CASSLGLAGPSTDTQYF. CDR3 nucleotides: TGCGCCAGCAGTCTTGGACTAGCGGGACCTAGCACAGATACGCAGTATTTT.